This T cell receptor (beta chain) is drawn from a study of CD8 T cells in ankylosing spondylitis. Notes on the study in general: Matched ankylosing spondylitis synovial fluid reportedly showed significant enrichment of disease-linked clones. There was a TCR beta motif, made of several highly homologous variants, that appeared characteristic of ankylosing spondylitis blood. Clones linked with disease were CD8+ and fairly uncommon in the peripheral blood.

Generation of TCR beta libraries employed quantitative 5'-RACE incorporating molecular barcodes. Each CDR3 protein is one row after TCRdb ran MiXCR on the 5' RACE reads. Of some 40,000 distinct CDR3 sequences detected, under 13% appear once; the ten largest clones hold roughly 16%. The V gene lost 0 bases and the J gene lost 9 bases, with 12 bases spanning the gap. This CDR3 has 14 residues. CDR1 and CDR2 (germline): MNHEY, SVGEGT. This clonotype was seen repeatedly, ten times or more. Its matching antigen is unknown. The sequenced sample consisted of blood, either unsorted or a sorted T cell fraction (not recorded which). The clonotype comes from a male donor with ankylosing spondylitis or in good health (not recorded which). The chain has TRBV6-2 or TRBV6-3 and TRBJ2-4, with D maybe TRBD1 (5 bases). CDR3 nucleotides: TGTGCCAGCAGTTACTCGCTACAGGCGAGCATTCAGTACTTC. Its translation is CASSYSLQASIQYF.